This T cell receptor beta chain was identified during a study of blood T cell repertoires in COVID-19. From germline, CDR1 is KGHSH and CDR2 LQKENI. The CDR3 contains 15 residues. Losses at the gene ends were 2 bases for V and 3 bases for J; bases not matched to a gene: 5. Produced via immunoSEQ multiplex PCR; TCRdb's table is partial and in-frame only. Among more than 200,000 clones, more than 80% were seen once, and the ten largest hold approximately 1.8%. The J gene is TRBJ1-2, the V gene TRBV18, with 8 bases that match TRBD1. Sequencing was performed on PBMCs or T cells enriched from blood (not recorded which). This TCR was recovered from a man aged 60-69 years who had recovered from COVID-19. The CDR3 nucleotides read TGTGCCAGCTCACCAAGAGGACAGGGTGACTATGGCTACACCTTC. Amino acids: CASSPRGQGDYGYTF. Full variable domain (rest looked up from reference TRBV18 and TRBJ1-2): NAGVMQNPRHLVRRRGQEARLRCSPMKGHSHVYWYRQLPEEGLKFMVYLQKENIIDESGMPKERFSAEFPKEGPSILRIQQVVRGDSAAYFCASSPRGQGDYGYTFGSGTRLTVV.